The 28 T cell receptor beta chains reported below all come from one sample, sequenced in a study of molecular identifiers for immune sequencing clone quantification. TCRdb reprocessed the PCR reads with MiXCR, giving one entry per CDR3 protein. The data hold some 580,000 distinct CDR3 sequences, with about 25% observed a single time. The sample comprised naive CD8+ T cells from blood, with Jurkat cell RNA spiked in. The sample's subset: FACS-sorted CD8+CD4-CCR7+CD45RA+ naive T cells. The receptors derive from a human donor in good health. Some libraries in this study had Jurkat cell RNA spiked in.

V and J are TRBV14 and TRBJ2-5; D uncertain. Germline V gene sequence: CDR1 SGHDN, CDR2 FVKESK. CDR3 length equals 15 residues. Between the trimmed V and J ends, which lost 1 base and 2 bases, there was a span of 11 bases. CDR3 protein: CASSQALGWQETQYF. Written as DNA, the CDR3 is TGTGCCAGCAGCCAAGCCTTGGGGTGGCAAGAGACCCAGTACTTC.

The sample holds a few counts of this clonotype. The chain combines TRBV12-3 or TRBV12-4 with TRBJ2-7; 7 positions match TRBD2. Trimming cost V 1 base and J 3 bases; bases outside gene matches: 12. CDR3 length: 17 amino acids. This CDR3 reads CASSLVGMTKRGYEQYF. The CDR3 DNA reads as TGTGCCAGCAGTTTAGTGGGGATGACTAAGCGGGGCTACGAGCAGTACTTC.

Ten or more counts support this clonotype. The V gene is TRBV5-1, the J gene TRBJ2-1, with D possibly TRBD2 on 6 matching bases. Looked up from germline, CDR1 is SGHRS and CDR2 is YFSETQ. V lost 4 bases, J lost 3 bases, and 17 bases lay in between. This CDR3 has 16 residues. The CDR3 DNA sequence: TGCGCCAGCAGCCCGAGGTCTAGCGCCCACTACAATGAGCAGTTCTTC. This translates into CASSPRSSAHYNEQFF.

Only a few counts were recorded for this clonotype. Written as DNA, the CDR3 is TGTGCCAGCAGCTTAGCGCTAGCGGGAGGGAGGGAGCAGTACTTC. Protein: CASSLALAGGREQYF. The chain recombines TRBV7-6 with TRBJ2-7, with 12 bases that match TRBD2. The CDR3 length is 15 residues. V trimming: 0 bases; J trimming: 7 bases; junction bases outside the gene matches: 4. The germline CDR1 and CDR2 sequences are SGHVS and FNYEAQ.

This clonotype has more than one count but fewer than ten. The chain combines TRBV9 with TRBJ1-2, with 9 bases that match TRBD1. This CDR3 is 16 amino acids long. Germline CDR1 and CDR2: SGDLS and YYNGEE. The V segment lost 0 bases and the J segment 5 bases; nucleotides outside the gene matches: 8. The CDR3, as DNA: TGTGCCAGCAGCGTAGAAAGAGGACAGGGGCCGTATGGCTACACCTTC. Its protein is CASSVERGQGPYGYTF.

This clonotype showed up just once. A much more abundant neighbour one base away suggests this may be a read error. The genes are TRBV7-2 and TRBJ2-5; D possibly corresponds to TRBD2 (6 bases). V was shortened by 5 bases and J by 4 bases, with 14 bases between the two germline ends. The length of the CDR3 is 14 residues. From germline, CDR1 is SGHTA and CDR2 FQGNSA. This CDR3 reads CASSPVSGVETQYF. The CDR3 region has the DNA TGTGCCAGCAGCCCAGTGTCGGGGGTAGAGACCCAGTACTTC.

This clonotype was detected many times. The chain has TRBV12-3 or TRBV12-4 and TRBJ1-2; possibly TRBD1 for D (6 bases). Trimming took off 8 bases at V and 5 bases at J, with 18 bases between the two ends. The CDR3 contains 14 residues. The CDR3 reads CASGSRDGTYGYTF. The CDR3 bases are TGTGCCAGCGGGTCCAGAGACGGGACATATGGCTACACCTTC.

Ten or more counts support this clonotype. The chain couples TRBV6-5 to TRBJ2-7, with D possibly being TRBD1 (5 bases). The CDR3 has 13 residues. Germline-derived CDR1 and CDR2 are MNHEY and SVGAGI. The V gene lost 0 bases and the J gene lost 6 bases, with 9 bases spanning the gap. CDR3 in amino acids: CASSYSTDTEQYF. In DNA form, the CDR3 reads TGTGCCAGCAGTTACTCGACGGACACCGAGCAGTACTTC.

Remarks on this clonotype: At one boundary the junction diverges from the germline segment, which might be a read error. The rearrangement uses TRBV14 and TRBJ1-1; 7 bases are a match to TRBD1. The CDR3 is 15 amino acids. The germline V gene encodes CDR1 SGHDN and CDR2 FVKESK. CDR3 region: CASSPRDRPNTGAFF. CDR3 DNA: TGTGCCAGCAGCCCCCGGGACAGACCGAACACTGGAGCTTTCTTT.

This clonotype was found many times. The rearrangement links TRBV19 to TRBJ2-4; 7 bases match TRBD2. This CDR3 comprises 15 residues. The germline V gene encodes CDR1 LNHDA and CDR2 SQIVND (reference sequence). The V and J ends lost 0 bases and 7 bases, in that order; junction bases with no gene match: 6. The CDR3 protein is CASSIDLAVMNIQYF. In DNA, the CDR3 is TGTGCCAGTAGTATAGATCTAGCGGTGATGAACATTCAGTACTTC.

This chain joins TRBV9 and TRBJ2-1; TRBD1 matches 12 bases. The CDR3 length is 16 residues. V shed 3 bases and J 8 bases; nucleotides not matched to a gene: 9. CDR1 is SGDLS, CDR2 YYNGEE, per germline. DNA for the CDR3: TGTGCCAGCAGCGCCGAGGGGGGACAGGGGGCGGATGAGCAGTTCTTC. Its protein product is CASSAEGGQGADEQFF.

The chain carries TRBV24-1 and TRBJ2-1; D perhaps matches TRBD2 (6 bases). CDR1 KGHDR and CDR2 SFDVKD come from the germline V gene. Deletions cut 3 bases from V and 7 bases from J, with 15 bases between. This CDR3 has 15 amino acids. This chain's CDR3 is CATSDGTSFYNEQFF. CDR3 nucleotides: TGTGCCACCAGTGATGGAACTAGCTTTTATAATGAGCAGTTCTTC.

The chain is built from TRBV7-9 and TRBJ2-7; TRBD1 matches at 7 bases. The CDR3 length is 14 residues. With V trimmed by 8 bases and J by 3 bases, 10 bases remained unmatched. Germline V gives CDR1 SEHNR, CDR2 FQNEAQ (reference sequence). The CDR3 sequence: CASSGTVLFYEQYF. The CDR3 bases are TGTGCCAGCTCCGGGACAGTACTTTTCTACGAGCAGTACTTC. Complete variable domain (other parts from reference TRBV7-9 and TRBJ2-7): DTGVSQNPRHKITKRGQNVTFRCDPISEHNRLYWYRQTLGQGPEFLTYFQNEAQLEKSRLLSDRFSAERPKGSFSTLEIQRTEQGDSAMYLCASSGTVLFYEQYFGPGTRLTVT.

This clonotype turned up a few times. The rearrangement uses TRBV20-1 and TRBJ1-2; TRBD1 aligns across 8 bases. Trimming at V came to 7 bases and at J to 4 bases, leaving 5 bases not matched to a gene. The germline CDR1 and CDR2 sequences are DFQATT and SNEGSKA (reference sequence). This CDR3 is built from 12 residues. DNA of the CDR3: TGCAGTGGAGCGGGACAGGCCTATGGCTACACCTTC. Its protein product is CSGAGQAYGYTF.

In the case of this clonotype: Its ends do not fully match the called genes, so a read error is possible. This chain uses TRBV2 with TRBJ2-7; 7 positions match TRBD1. The CDR3 is made up of 16 amino acids. CDR1 and CDR2 (germline): SNHLY, FYNNEI. CDR3 region: CASSQALRGKYYEQYF. Written as DNA, the CDR3 is TGTGCCAGCAGTCAAGCGCTCAGGGGGAAGTATTACGAGCAGTACTTC.

This clonotype has only a few counts. This sequence joins TRBV6-1 and TRBJ2-5; D could derive from TRBD1 or TRBD2 (5 bases each). With 3 bases removed from V and 5 bases from J, the gap between germline ends came to 19 bases. CDR1 and CDR2 from the germline V gene are MNHNS and SASEGT. There are 16 residues in the CDR3. The DNA for the CDR3 is TGTGCCAGCAGTGAGGAGACGTGGGGGTATCAGGAGACCCAGTACTTC. It yields the protein CASSEETWGYQETQYF.

With respect to this clonotype: A junction boundary mismatches the germline segment, possibly from a read error. The chain couples TRBV10-3 to TRBJ2-3; TRBD2 agrees at 7 bases. The CDR3 extends over 16 amino acids. CDR1 and CDR2 (germline): ENHRY, SYGVKD. The DNA of the CDR3 is TGTGCCGTCAGTGACCTAGGATTGGGAGGGCCGGATACGCAGTATTTT. Encoded protein: CAVSDLGLGGPDTQYF.

A word on this clonotype: A much larger clonotype is one base distant, so this may be a read error. In this CDR3 the conserved last residue, phenylalanine or tryptophan, is missing, so a read error is likely. This chain joins TRBV29-1 and TRBJ2-7; D possibly corresponds to TRBD1 (5 bases). Germline loops: CDR1 SQVTM, CDR2 ANQGSEA. V was pared by 0 bases and J by 2 bases, with 14 bases between. The CDR3 has 15 amino acids. CDR3 sequence: CSVEDTSRVTYEQYL. As DNA, the CDR3 is TGCAGCGTTGAAGATACCAGCAGGGTGACCTACGAGCAGTACCTC.

The table lists this clonotype with a few counts. J is TRBJ1-5 and V is TRBV20-1; perhaps TRBD1 as D (5 bases). V lost 0 bases, J lost 9 bases, and 21 bases lay in between. CDR1 is DFQATT and CDR2 is SNEGSKA in the germline V gene (reference sequence). CDR3 size: 16 residues. The CDR3 nucleotides read TGCAGTGCTAGAGAACTAGGCGGGGGTCCGCTAGGGCCCCAGCATTTT. This encodes CSARELGGGPLGPQHF.

This clonotype occurred many times. The chain combines TRBV5-6 with TRBJ2-3; 10 bases line up with TRBD2. Germline-derived CDR1 and CDR2 are SGHDT and YYEEEE. V shed 4 bases and J 6 bases; nucleotides not matched to a gene: 17. CDR3 length equals 18 residues. The CDR3 DNA is TGTGCCAGCAGCCGCCCACAGAGCGGGGGGGCCATTGTGGATACGCAGTATTTT. Its protein is CASSRPQSGGAIVDTQYF.

This clonotype was counted a few times. V usage is TRBV27 and J usage is TRBJ1-2, with D perhaps matching TRBD1 (5 bases). Germline-derived CDR1 and CDR2 are MNHEY and SMNVEV (reference sequence). The CDR3 spans 14 residues. The germline V and J ends were trimmed by 8 bases and 3 bases, with 16 bases remaining between them. The chain's CDR3 is CASRPDGGYYGYTF. The DNA for the CDR3 is TGTGCCAGCCGGCCAGATGGGGGGTACTATGGCTACACCTTC.

The V call is TRBV9, the J call TRBJ2-2; D might be TRBD2 (6 bases). CDR3 length: 17 amino acids. CDR1 is SGDLS and CDR2 is YYNGEE in the germline V gene. Trimming took off 3 bases at V and 1 base at J, with 16 bases between the two ends. CDR3 in DNA: TGTGCCAGCAGCGCCCCTCGGGGTAGCGGGAACACCGGGGAGCTGTTTTTT. It translates to CASSAPRGSGNTGELFF. The full variable domain, in which reference TRBV9 and TRBJ2-2 provide the parts outside the CDR3, is DSGVTQTPKHLITATGQRVTLRCSPRSGDLSVYWYQQSLDQGLQFLIQYYNGEERAKGNILERFSAQQFPDLHSELNLSSLELGDSALYFCASSAPRGSGNTGELFFGEGSRLTVL.

This clonotype showed up many times. This chain joins TRBV21-1 and TRBJ2-4; the table's D call TRBD2 went unverified against the DNA. TRBV21-1 is annotated as a pseudogene. The CDR3 runs to 16 residues. CDR3 amino acids: CATLGGRREAKNIQYF. In DNA form, the CDR3 reads TGTGCCACCCTTGGGGGTAGGAGGGAGGCCAAAAACATTCAGTACTTC.

This clonotype was observed many times. V is TRBV7-9 and J is TRBJ2-4; possibly TRBD1 for D (6 bases). V lost 6 bases and J 4 bases, leaving 19 bases between the germline ends. This CDR3 is 16 amino acids long. Germline assignment: CDR1 SEHNR and CDR2 FQNEAQ (reference sequence). Here the CDR3 reads CASSYSTGTSKNIQYF. In DNA, the CDR3 is TGTGCCAGCAGTTACTCAACCGGGACATCTAAAAACATTCAGTACTTC. Using reference TRBV7-9 and TRBJ2-4 for the parts outside the CDR3, the full variable domain is DTGVSQNPRHKITKRGQNVTFRCDPISEHNRLYWYRQTLGQGPEFLTYFQNEAQLEKSRLLSDRFSAERPKGSFSTLEIQRTEQGDSAMYLCASSYSTGTSKNIQYFGAGTRLSVL.

The rearrangement uses TRBV20-1 and TRBJ2-1; TRBD2 aligns across 14 bases. The V segment lost 6 bases and the J segment 0 bases; nucleotides outside the gene matches: 10. CDR3 length: 18 residues. Germline CDR1 reads DFQATT; CDR2 reads SNEGSKA (reference sequence). The CDR3, as DNA: TGCAGTGCCCACGGGACTAGCGGGGGTGCGAGCTCCTACAATGAGCAGTTCTTC. Its protein is CSAHGTSGGASSYNEQFF.

The chain employs TRBV27 and TRBJ2-7; tentatively, D is TRBD1 (5 bases). The CDR3 consists of 13 residues. Germline CDR1 MNHEY, CDR2 SMNVEV (reference sequence). V gave up 3 bases and J gave up 3 bases, with 9 bases separating them. CDR3 region: CASSFRANYEQYF. The CDR3 coding sequence is TGTGCCAGCAGTTTCAGGGCCAACTACGAGCAGTACTTC.

Points on this clonotype: This may come from a read error, since a much larger clone is one base off. J is TRBJ2-3 and V is TRBV20-1; no clear D. There are 13 residues in the CDR3. Germline values: CDR1 DFQATT, CDR2 SNEGSKA (reference sequence). The CDR3 DNA follows: TGCAGTGTTAGAGATAGAGCTGTAGATACGCAGTATTTT. Translating gives CSVRDRAVDTQYF.

The rearrangement links TRBV19 to TRBJ2-2, with TRBD2 matching 9 bases. The CDR3 runs to 16 residues. Germline CDR1 reads LNHDA; CDR2 reads SQIVND (reference sequence). The trim removed 5 bases at V and 4 bases at J, leaving 8 bases unmatched. In nucleotides, the CDR3 is TGTGCCAGTAGTGGCGGCCTAGCGGGGTTCACCGGGGAGCTGTTTTTT. This translates into CASSGGLAGFTGELFF.